Listed here are 6 T cell receptor beta chains from one sample, sequenced in a study of cytomegalovirus exposure and HLA in healthy donors. PCR was performed using 60 Vbeta and 13 Jbeta primers. The data were produced by immunoSEQ multiplex PCR, yet TCRdb's version contains in-frame clones alone and is incomplete. The sample holds some 65,000 clones; approximately 72% are singletons and the top ten take 9.5% to 13%. The sequenced sample was PBMCs. The receptors derive from a woman aged 25-40 years in good health and CMV-seronegative.

V is TRBV4-3 and J is TRBJ2-7; D not certain. Germline lookup yields CDR1 LGHNA and CDR2 YSLEER. The CDR3 has 17 residues. V was cut by 0 bases and J by 3 bases, with 18 bases left in between. The CDR3: CASSQDFNLAFRYEQYF. In nucleotides, the CDR3 is TGCGCCAGCAGCCAAGACTTCAACTTAGCTTTCCGCTACGAGCAGTACTTC.

The chain joins TRBV5-1 to TRBJ2-1; 14 bases match TRBD2. This CDR3 is built from 19 residues. J was trimmed by 4 bases and V by 1 base; bases with no gene match: 10. Germline CDR1 reads SGHRS; CDR2 reads YFSETQ. CDR3 sequence: CASSLRTSGGTQRYNEQFF. CDR3 bases: TGCGCCAGCAGCTTGCGGACTAGCGGGGGGACTCAGAGGTACAATGAGCAGTTCTTC.

J is TRBJ2-1 and V is TRBV10-1; 7 positions agree with TRBD2. Germline V gene lookup returns CDR1 WNHNN and CDR2 SYGVQD (reference sequence). The CDR3 covers 14 residues. V dropped 7 bases and J dropped 6; count of bases not matched to a gene: 9. The CDR3, as DNA: TGCGCCAGCAAGGAGGAGCGGGGTAGCAATGAGCAGTTCTTC. This encodes CASKEERGSNEQFF.

V gene TRBV4-3 combines with J gene TRBJ2-3; 9 nucleotides align to TRBD2. V trimming: 4 bases; J trimming: 2 bases; junction bases outside the gene matches: 10. Germline V gene sequence: CDR1 LGHNA, CDR2 YSLEER. This CDR3 has 17 residues. DNA of the CDR3: TGCGCCAGCAGCCCAACACATCTAGCGGGGACCACAGATACGCAGTATTTT. Translating it yields CASSPTHLAGTTDTQYF.

The sample holds a few counts of this clone. This sequence joins TRBV10-3 and TRBJ1-1; tentatively, D is TRBD1 (6 bases). This CDR3 region has 14 residues. CDR1 is ENHRY and CDR2 is SYGVKD in the germline V gene. V lost 4 bases and J lost 1, with 10 bases in between. The DNA for the CDR3 is TGTGCCATCAGTGTAAGAGGGGGGAACACTGAAGCTTTCTTT. Translating gives CAISVRGGNTEAFF.

This clone was detected once. The rearrangement links TRBV5-4 to TRBJ1-4, with D unclear. This CDR3 contains 15 residues. The germline V and J ends were trimmed by 4 bases and 5 bases, with 15 bases remaining between them. Germline-derived CDR1 and CDR2 are SGHNT and YYREEE (reference sequence). CDR3 nucleotide sequence: TGTGCCAGCAGCCAATTGTCGGGAACAAATGAAAAACTGTTTTTT. Its protein is CASSQLSGTNEKLFF.